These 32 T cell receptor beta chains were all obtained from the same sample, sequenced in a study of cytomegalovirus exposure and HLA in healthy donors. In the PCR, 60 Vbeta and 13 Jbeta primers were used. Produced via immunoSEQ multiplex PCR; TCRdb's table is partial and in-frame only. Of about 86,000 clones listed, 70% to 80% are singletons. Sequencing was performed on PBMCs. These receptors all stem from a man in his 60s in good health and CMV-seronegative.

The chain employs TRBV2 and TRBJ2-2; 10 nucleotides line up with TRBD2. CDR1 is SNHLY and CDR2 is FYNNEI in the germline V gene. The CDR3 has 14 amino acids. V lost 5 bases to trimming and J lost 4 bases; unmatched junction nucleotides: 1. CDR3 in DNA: TGTGCCAGCAGTCGGACTAGCGGCACCGGGGAGCTGTTTTTT. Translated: CASSRTSGTGELFF.

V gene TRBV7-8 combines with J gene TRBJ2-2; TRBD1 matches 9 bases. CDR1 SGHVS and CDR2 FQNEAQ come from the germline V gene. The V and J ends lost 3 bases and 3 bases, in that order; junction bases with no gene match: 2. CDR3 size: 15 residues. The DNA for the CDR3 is TGTGCCAGCAGCTTGGGACAGGGCGACACCGGGGAGCTGTTTTTT. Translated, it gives CASSLGQGDTGELFF.

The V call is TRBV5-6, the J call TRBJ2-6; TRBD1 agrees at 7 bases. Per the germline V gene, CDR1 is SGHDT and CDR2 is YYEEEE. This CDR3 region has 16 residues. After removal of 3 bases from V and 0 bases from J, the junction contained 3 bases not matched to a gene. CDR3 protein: CASSWGQLSGANVLTF. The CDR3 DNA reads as TGTGCCAGCAGCTGGGGACAGCTCTCTGGGGCCAACGTCCTGACTTTC. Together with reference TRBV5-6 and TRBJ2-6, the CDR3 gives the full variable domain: DAGVTQSPTHLIKTRGQQVTLRCSPKSGHDTVSWYQQALGQGPQFIFQYYEEEERQRGNFPDRFSGHQFPNYSSELNVNALLLGDSALYLCASSWGQLSGANVLTFGAGSRLTVL.

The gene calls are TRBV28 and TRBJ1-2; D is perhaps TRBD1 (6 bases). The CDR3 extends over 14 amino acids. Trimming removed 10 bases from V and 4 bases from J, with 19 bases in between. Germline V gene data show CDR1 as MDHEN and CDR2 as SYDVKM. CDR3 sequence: CATRSGGLVYGYTF. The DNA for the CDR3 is TGTGCCACGAGGTCGGGGGGCCTGGTCTATGGCTACACCTTC.

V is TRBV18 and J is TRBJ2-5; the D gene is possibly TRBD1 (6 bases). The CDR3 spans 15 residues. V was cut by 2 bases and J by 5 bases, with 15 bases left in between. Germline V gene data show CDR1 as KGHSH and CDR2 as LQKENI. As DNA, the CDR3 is TGTGCCAGCTCACCAGAGACAGGACTTAAGGAGACCCAGTACTTC. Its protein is CASSPETGLKETQYF.

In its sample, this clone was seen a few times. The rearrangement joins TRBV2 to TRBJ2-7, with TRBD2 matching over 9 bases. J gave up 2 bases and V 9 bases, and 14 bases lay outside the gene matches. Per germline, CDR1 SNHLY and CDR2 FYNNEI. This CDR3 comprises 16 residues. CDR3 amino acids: CASVPGLANKAYEQYF. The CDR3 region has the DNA TGTGCCAGTGTACCGGGACTAGCTAACAAGGCCTACGAGCAGTACTTC.

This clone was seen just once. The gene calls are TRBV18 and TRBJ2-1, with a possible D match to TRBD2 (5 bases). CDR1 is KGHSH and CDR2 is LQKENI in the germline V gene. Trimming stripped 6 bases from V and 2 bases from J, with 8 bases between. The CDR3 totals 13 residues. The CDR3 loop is CASSGEAYNEQFF. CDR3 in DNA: TGTGCCAGCTCCGGGGAAGCCTACAATGAGCAGTTCTTC. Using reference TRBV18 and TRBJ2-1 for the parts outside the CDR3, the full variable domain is NAGVMQNPRHLVRRRGQEARLRCSPMKGHSHVYWYRQLPEEGLKFMVYLQKENIIDESGMPKERFSAEFPKEGPSILRIQQVVRGDSAAYFCASSGEAYNEQFFGPGTRLTVL.

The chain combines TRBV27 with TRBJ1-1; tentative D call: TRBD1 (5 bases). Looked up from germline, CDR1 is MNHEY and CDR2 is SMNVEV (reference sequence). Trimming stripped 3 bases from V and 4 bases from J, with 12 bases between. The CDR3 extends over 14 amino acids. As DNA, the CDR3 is TGTGCCAGCAGTTTTTTGGGTAGGGGCACTGAAGCTTTCTTT. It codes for CASSFLGRGTEAFF.

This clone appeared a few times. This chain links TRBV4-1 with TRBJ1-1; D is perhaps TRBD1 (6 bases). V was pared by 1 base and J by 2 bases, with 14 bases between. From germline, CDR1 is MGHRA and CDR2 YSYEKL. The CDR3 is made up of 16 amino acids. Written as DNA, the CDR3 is TGCGCCAGCAGCCAAGGGGGGCGGAGTGGAAACACTGAAGCTTTCTTT. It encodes CASSQGGRSGNTEAFF.

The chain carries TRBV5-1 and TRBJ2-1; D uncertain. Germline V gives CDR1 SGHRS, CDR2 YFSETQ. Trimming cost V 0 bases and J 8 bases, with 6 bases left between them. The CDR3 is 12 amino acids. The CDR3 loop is CASSLASHEQFF. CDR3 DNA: TGCGCCAGCAGCTTGGCCTCTCATGAGCAGTTCTTC. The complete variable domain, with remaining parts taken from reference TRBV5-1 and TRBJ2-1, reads KAGVTQTPRYLIKTRGQQVTLSCSPISGHRSVSWYQQTPGQGLQFLFEYFSETQRNKGNFPGRFSGRQFSNSRSEMNVSTLELGDSALYLCASSLASHEQFFGPGTRLTVL.

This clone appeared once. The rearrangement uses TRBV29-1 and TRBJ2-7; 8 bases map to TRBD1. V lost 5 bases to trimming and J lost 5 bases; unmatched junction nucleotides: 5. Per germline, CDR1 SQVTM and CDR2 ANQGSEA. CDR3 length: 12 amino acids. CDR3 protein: CSVRQGADEQYF. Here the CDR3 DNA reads TGCAGCGTTCGGCAGGGGGCAGACGAGCAGTACTTC.

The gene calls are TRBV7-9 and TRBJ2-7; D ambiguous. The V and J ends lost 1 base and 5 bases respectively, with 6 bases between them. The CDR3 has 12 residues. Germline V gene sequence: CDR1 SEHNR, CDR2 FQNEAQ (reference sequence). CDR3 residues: CASSLELNEQYF. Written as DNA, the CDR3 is TGTGCCAGCAGCTTAGAGCTAAACGAGCAGTACTTC. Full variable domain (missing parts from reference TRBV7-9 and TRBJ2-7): DTGVSQNPRHKITKRGQNVTFRCDPISEHNRLYWYRQTLGQGPEFLTYFQNEAQLEKSRLLSDRFSAERPKGSFSTLEIQRTEQGDSAMYLCASSLELNEQYFGPGTRLTVT.

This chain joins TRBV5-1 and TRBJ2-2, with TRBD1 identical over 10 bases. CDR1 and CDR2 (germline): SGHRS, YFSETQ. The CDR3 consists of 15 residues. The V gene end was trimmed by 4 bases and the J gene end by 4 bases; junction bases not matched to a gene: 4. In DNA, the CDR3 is TGCGCCAGCAGCCCGGACAGGGGGTCCACCGGGGAGCTGTTTTTT. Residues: CASSPDRGSTGELFF.

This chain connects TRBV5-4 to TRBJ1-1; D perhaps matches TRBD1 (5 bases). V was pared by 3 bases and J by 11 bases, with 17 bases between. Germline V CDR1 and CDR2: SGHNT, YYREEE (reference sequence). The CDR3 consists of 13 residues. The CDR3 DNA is TGTGCCAGCAGCTATCGGGGGGGTGAGAGGGCTTTCTTT. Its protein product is CASSYRGGERAFF.

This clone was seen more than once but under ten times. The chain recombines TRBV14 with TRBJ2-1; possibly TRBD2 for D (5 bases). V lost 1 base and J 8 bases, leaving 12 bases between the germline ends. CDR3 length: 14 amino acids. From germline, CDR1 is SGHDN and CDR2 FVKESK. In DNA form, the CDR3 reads TGTGCCAGCAGCCAAGGGTCCGGAGGCGATGAGCAGTTCTTC. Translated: CASSQGSGGDEQFF.

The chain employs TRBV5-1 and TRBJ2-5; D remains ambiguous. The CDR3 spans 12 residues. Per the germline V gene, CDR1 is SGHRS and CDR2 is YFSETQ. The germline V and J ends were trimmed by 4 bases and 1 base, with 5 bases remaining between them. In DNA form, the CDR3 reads TGCGCCAGCAGCAGAGTCCAAGAGACCCAGTACTTC. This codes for CASSRVQETQYF.

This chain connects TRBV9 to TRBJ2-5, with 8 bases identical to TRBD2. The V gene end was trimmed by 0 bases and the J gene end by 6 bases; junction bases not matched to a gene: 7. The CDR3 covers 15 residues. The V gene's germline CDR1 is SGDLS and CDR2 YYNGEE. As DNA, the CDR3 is TGTGCCAGCAGCGTAGGAGCGGGAGTTCGGCAGACCCAGTACTTC. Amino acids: CASSVGAGVRQTQYF.

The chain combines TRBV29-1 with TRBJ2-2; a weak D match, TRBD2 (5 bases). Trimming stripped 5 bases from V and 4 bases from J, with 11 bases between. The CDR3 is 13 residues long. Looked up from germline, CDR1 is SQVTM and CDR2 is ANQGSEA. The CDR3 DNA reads TGCAGCGTTAGTACTAGTAGCACCGGGGAGCTGTTTTTT. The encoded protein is CSVSTSSTGELFF.

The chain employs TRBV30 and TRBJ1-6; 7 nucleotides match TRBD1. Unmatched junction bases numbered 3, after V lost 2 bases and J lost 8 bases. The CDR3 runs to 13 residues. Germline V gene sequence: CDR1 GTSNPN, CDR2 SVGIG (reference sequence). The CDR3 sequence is CAWSPQGDSPLHF. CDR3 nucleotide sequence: TGTGCCTGGAGTCCTCAGGGGGATTCACCCCTCCACTTT.

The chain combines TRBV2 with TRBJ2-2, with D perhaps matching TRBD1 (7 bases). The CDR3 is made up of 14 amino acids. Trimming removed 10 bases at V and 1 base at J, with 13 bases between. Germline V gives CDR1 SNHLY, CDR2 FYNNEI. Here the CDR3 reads CATGGQGNTGELFF. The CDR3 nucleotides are TGTGCCACAGGGGGGCAGGGGAACACCGGGGAGCTGTTTTTT.

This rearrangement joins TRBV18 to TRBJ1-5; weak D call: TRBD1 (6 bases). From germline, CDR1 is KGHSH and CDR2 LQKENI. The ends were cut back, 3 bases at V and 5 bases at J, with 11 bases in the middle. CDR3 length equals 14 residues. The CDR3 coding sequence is TGTGCCAGCTCACCTGGGAGGGGGGATCAGCCCCAGCATTTT. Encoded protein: CASSPGRGDQPQHF.

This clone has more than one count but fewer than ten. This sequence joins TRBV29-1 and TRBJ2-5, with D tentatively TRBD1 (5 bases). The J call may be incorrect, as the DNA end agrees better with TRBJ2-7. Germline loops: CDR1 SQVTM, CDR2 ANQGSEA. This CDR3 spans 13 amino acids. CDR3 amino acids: CSALSSQGHEQYF. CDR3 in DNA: TGCAGCGCCCTGTCCTCTCAGGGCCACGAGCAGTACTTC.

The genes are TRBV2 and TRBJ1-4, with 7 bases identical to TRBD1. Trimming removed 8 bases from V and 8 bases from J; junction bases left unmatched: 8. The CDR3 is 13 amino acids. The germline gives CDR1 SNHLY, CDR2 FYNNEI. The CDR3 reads CASRGGAGEKLFF. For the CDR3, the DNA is TGTGCCAGCCGAGGGGGCGCCGGCGAAAAACTGTTTTTT.

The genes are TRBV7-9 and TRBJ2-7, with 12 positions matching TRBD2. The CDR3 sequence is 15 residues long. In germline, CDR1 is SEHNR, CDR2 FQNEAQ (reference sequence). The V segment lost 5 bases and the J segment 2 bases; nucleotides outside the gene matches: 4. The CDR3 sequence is CASSPRTSGTYEQYF. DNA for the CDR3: TGTGCCAGCAGCCCCCGGACTAGCGGGACCTACGAGCAGTACTTC.

The CDR3 spells CASGGLRNEQFF. CDR3 sequence (DNA): TGTGCTAGTGGTGGGCTCCGCAATGAGCAGTTCTTC. The chain combines TRBV12-5 with TRBJ2-1; no clear D. There are 12 residues in the CDR3. With 5 bases removed from V and 6 bases from J, the gap between germline ends came to 8 bases. Germline-derived CDR1 and CDR2 are LGHNT and FRNRAP.

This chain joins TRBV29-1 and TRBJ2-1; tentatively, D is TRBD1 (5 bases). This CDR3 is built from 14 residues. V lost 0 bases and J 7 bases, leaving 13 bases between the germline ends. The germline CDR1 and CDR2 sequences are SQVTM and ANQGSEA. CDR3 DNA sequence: TGCAGCGTTGAAGATGGGGCGCAGGGTAATGAGCAGTTCTTC. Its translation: CSVEDGAQGNEQFF.

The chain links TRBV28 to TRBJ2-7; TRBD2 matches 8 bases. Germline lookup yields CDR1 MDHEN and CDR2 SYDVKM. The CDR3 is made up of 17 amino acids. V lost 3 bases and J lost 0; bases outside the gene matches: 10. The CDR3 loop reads CASSFGLAGKISYEQYF. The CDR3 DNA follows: TGTGCCAGCAGTTTTGGTTTAGCGGGAAAAATCTCCTACGAGCAGTACTTC.

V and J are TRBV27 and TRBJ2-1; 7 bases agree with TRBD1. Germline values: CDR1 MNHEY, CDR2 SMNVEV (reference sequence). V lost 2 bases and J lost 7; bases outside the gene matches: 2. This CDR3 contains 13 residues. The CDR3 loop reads CASSLGTVNEQFF. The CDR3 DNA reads TGTGCCAGCAGTTTAGGGACAGTAAATGAGCAGTTCTTC.

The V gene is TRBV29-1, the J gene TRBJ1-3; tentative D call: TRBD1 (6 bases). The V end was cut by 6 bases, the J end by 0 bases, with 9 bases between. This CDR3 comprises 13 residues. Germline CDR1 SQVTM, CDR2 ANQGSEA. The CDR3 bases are TGCAGCGTCCAGGGGTTCTCTGGAAACACCATATATTTT. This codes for CSVQGFSGNTIYF. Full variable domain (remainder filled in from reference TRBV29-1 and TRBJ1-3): SAVISQKPSRDICQRGTSLTIQCQVDSQVTMMFWYRQQPGQSLTLIATANQGSEATYESGFVIDKFPISRPNLTFSTLTVSNMSPEDSSIYLCSVQGFSGNTIYFGEGSWLTVV.

The CDR3: CASSAGLADYNEQFF. CDR3 DNA: TGTGCCAGCAGCGCGGGACTAGCGGACTACAATGAGCAGTTCTTC. The rearrangement uses TRBV4-2 and TRBJ2-1, with TRBD2 identical over 11 bases. CDR1 LGHNA and CDR2 YNFKEQ come from the germline V gene. V lost 5 bases, J lost 3 bases, and 3 bases stayed unmatched. The CDR3 is 15 residues long.

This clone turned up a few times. As DNA, the CDR3 is TGCGCCAGCAGAACTTCCGGGACAGGGGTTCTCAATGAGCAGTTCTTC. Amino acid sequence: CASRTSGTGVLNEQFF. The rearrangement joins TRBV5-1 to TRBJ2-1; TRBD1 aligns across 10 bases. Losses at the gene ends were 5 bases for V and 6 bases for J; bases not matched to a gene: 11. This CDR3 comprises 16 residues. CDR1 SGHRS and CDR2 YFSETQ come from the germline V gene.

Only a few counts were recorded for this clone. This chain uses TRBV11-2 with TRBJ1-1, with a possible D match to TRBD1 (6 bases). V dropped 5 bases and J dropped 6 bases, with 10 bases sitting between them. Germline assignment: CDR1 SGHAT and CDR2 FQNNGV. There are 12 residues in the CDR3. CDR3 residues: CASSQGSAEAFF. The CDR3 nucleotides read TGTGCCAGCAGCCAGGGGAGCGCTGAAGCTTTCTTT.